The 26 T cell receptor beta chains below all came from one sample that was sequenced in a study of blood T cells in healthy people across ages. Sample-barcoded 5' priming and a J-beta primer mix drove a second PCR of roughly 6 to 12 cycles. TCRdb ran MiXCR on the 5' RACE reads and lists one entry per CDR3 protein. The sample lists over 1,300,000 distinct CDR3 sequences; 55% to 75% were seen once. The sequenced sample was blood. Receptors originate from a young man in good health.

This clonotype was detected only a few times. This rearrangement joins TRBV4-1 to TRBJ2-1, with 7 bases lining up with TRBD2. The CDR3 extends over 15 amino acids. With 2 bases clipped from V and 6 bases from J, the junction kept 7 bases outside the gene matches. The germline gives CDR1 MGHRA, CDR2 YSYEKL. CDR3 protein: CASSQLGGGINEQFF. In nucleotides, the CDR3 is TGCGCCAGCAGCCAACTTGGCGGGGGAATCAATGAGCAGTTCTTC.

The chain joins TRBV4-1 to TRBJ2-7; a weak D match, TRBD2 (7 bases). The length of the CDR3 is 16 residues. CDR1 is MGHRA and CDR2 is YSYEKL in the germline V gene. The germline V and J ends were trimmed by 2 bases and 7 bases, with 21 bases remaining between them. The CDR3 spells CASSQTRGALFGEQYF. CDR3 nucleotide sequence: TGCGCCAGCAGCCAAACTCGGGGGGCCCTATTTGGAGAGCAGTACTTC.

V is TRBV7-8 and J is TRBJ2-3; TRBD1 or TRBD2 may be the D gene (5 bases each). There are 18 residues in the CDR3. Germline CDR1 SGHVS, CDR2 FQNEAQ. V was pared by 2 bases and J by 0 bases, with 18 bases between. The CDR3 loop reads CASSLPKGTAQSTDTQYF. CDR3 in DNA: TGTGCCAGCAGCTTACCTAAGGGGACGGCTCAGAGCACAGATACGCAGTATTTT. The whole variable domain, filled in from reference TRBV7-8 and TRBJ2-3, reads GAGVSQSPRYKVAKRGQDVALRCDPISGHVSLFWYQQALGQGPEFLTYFQNEAQLDKSGLPSDRFFAERPEGSVSTLKIQRTQQEDSAVYLCASSLPKGTAQSTDTQYFGPGTRLTVL.

This chain joins TRBV15 and TRBJ2-1; TRBD1 agrees at 9 bases. The CDR3 runs 17 residues. The germline V gene has CDR1 LNHNV and CDR2 YYDKDF (reference sequence). Trimming took 5 bases from V and 5 from J; bases not matched to a gene: 13. The CDR3, as DNA: TGTGCCACCAGCCAACAACCGGGACAGGGTTTCCACAATGAGCAGTTCTTC. Its protein product is CATSQQPGQGFHNEQFF.

The chain combines TRBV5-1 with TRBJ2-5; no clear D. With the DNA end fitting TRBJ2-7 better, the J assignment may be wrong. From germline, CDR1 is SGHRS and CDR2 YFSETQ. CDR3 length equals 14 residues. This CDR3 reads CASSLEGMTYEQYF. The CDR3 DNA is TGCGCCAGCAGCTTGGAGGGCATGACCTACGAGCAGTACTTC.

The CDR3 here is CASSLSPGLNYNEQFF. CDR3 DNA: TGTGCCAGCAGCTTAAGCCCAGGGCTTAATTACAATGAGCAGTTCTTC. This sequence joins TRBV11-2 and TRBJ2-1; tentatively, D is TRBD1 (5 bases). Trimming removed 2 bases at V and 4 bases at J, with 15 bases between. The CDR3 is 16 residues long. Germline assignment: CDR1 SGHAT and CDR2 FQNNGV.

Written as DNA, the CDR3 is TGCGCCAGCAGGCTTGATAACTATGGCTACACCTTC. Translation gives CASRLDNYGYTF. V gene TRBV5-1 combines with J gene TRBJ1-2; D remains unclear. Trimming stripped 5 bases from V and 1 base from J, with 6 bases between. CDR3 length: 12 amino acids. Looked up from germline, CDR1 is SGHRS and CDR2 is YFSETQ. Variable domain in full (rest from reference TRBV5-1 and TRBJ1-2): KAGVTQTPRYLIKTRGQQVTLSCSPISGHRSVSWYQQTPGQGLQFLFEYFSETQRNKGNFPGRFSGRQFSNSRSEMNVSTLELGDSALYLCASRLDNYGYTFGSGTRLTVV.

This chain uses TRBV27 with TRBJ2-5; D might be TRBD1 or TRBD2, each matching 5 bases. This CDR3 comprises 14 residues. Trimming pared 5 bases from V and 1 base from J, leaving 11 bases between. Germline V gene lookup returns CDR1 MNHEY and CDR2 SMNVEV (reference sequence). CDR3 nucleotides: TGTGCCAGCAGTGTATGGGGGACCCAAGAGACCCAGTACTTC. It translates to CASSVWGTQETQYF.

V usage is TRBV7-2 and J usage is TRBJ1-1; TRBD1 is a possible D gene (6 bases). Per germline, CDR1 SGHTA and CDR2 FQGNSA. Trimming stripped 5 bases from V and 0 bases from J, with 13 bases between. This CDR3 has 15 amino acids. The CDR3 coding sequence is TGTGCCAGCAGCCCGAGTAGGGGGGTGAACACTGAAGCTTTCTTT. Translating gives CASSPSRGVNTEAFF.

The chain has TRBV6-2 or TRBV6-3 and TRBJ2-7; D gene ambiguous. The J call may be mistaken, given a closer DNA end match to TRBJ2-4. The CDR3 contains 13 residues. CDR1 and CDR2 from the germline V gene are MNHEY and SVGEGT. This CDR3 is CASSYNSGNIQYF. In nucleotides, the CDR3 is TGTGCCAGCAGTTACAACAGTGGAAACATTCAGTACTTC.

The chain is built from TRBV6-5 and TRBJ2-2; D not certain. Germline-derived CDR1 and CDR2 are MNHEY and SVGAGI. Between the trimmed V and J ends, which lost 5 bases and 7 bases, there was a span of 11 bases. CDR3 size: 13 residues. The DNA of the CDR3 is TGTGCCAGCAGTCGGCGCGCGATCGGGGAGCTGTTTTTT. It is translated as CASSRRAIGELFF.

This clonotype was seen just once. J is TRBJ1-2 and V is TRBV15; D gene unclear. CDR1 and CDR2 (germline): LNHNV, YYDKDF (reference sequence). This CDR3 is 14 amino acids long. V was clipped by 0 bases and J by 3 bases, with 8 bases between them. The CDR3 region has the DNA TGTGCCACCAGCAGAGATCTGGCGGACTATGGCTACACCTTC. Translation: CATSRDLADYGYTF.

This clonotype occurred many times. The gene calls are TRBV2 and TRBJ2-5, with TRBD2 as a possible D gene (5 bases). Deletions cut 4 bases from V and 2 bases from J, with 17 bases between. CDR1 and CDR2 (germline): SNHLY, FYNNEI. The CDR3 is made up of 16 amino acids. CDR3 amino acids: CASSGGRPAVQETQYF. The CDR3 DNA is TGTGCCAGCAGTGGCGGCCGGCCAGCGGTACAAGAGACCCAGTACTTC.

The rearrangement links TRBV9 to TRBJ2-5; 7 bases are a match to TRBD2. The CDR3 totals 14 residues. V trimming: 4 bases; J trimming: 3 bases; junction bases outside the gene matches: 6. In germline, CDR1 is SGDLS, CDR2 YYNGEE. The CDR3 DNA is TGTGCCAGCAGCCCCGGGGGGTTAAAAGAGACCCAGTACTTC. It translates to CASSPGGLKETQYF.

V and J are TRBV7-2 and TRBJ2-3, with D perhaps TRBD2 (7 bases). The CDR3 runs 14 residues. Germline CDR1 and CDR2: SGHTA and FQGNSA. The ends were cut back, 3 bases at V and 4 bases at J, with 11 bases in the middle. CDR3 in DNA: TGTGCCAGCAGCTTCGAGGGGGGGCCAGATACGCAGTATTTT. It translates to CASSFEGGPDTQYF.

The genes are TRBV7-9 and TRBJ2-2, with D possibly being TRBD2 (6 bases). Germline CDR1 SEHNR, CDR2 FQNEAQ (reference sequence). The CDR3 spans 14 residues. V lost 5 bases to trimming and J lost 5 bases, with 12 bases between them. The DNA of the CDR3 is TGTGCCAGCAGCCGCCTAGGAGGGACCGGGGAGCTGTTTTTT. This gives the protein CASSRLGGTGELFF.

J is TRBJ2-7 and V is TRBV4-3; D call uncertain. The J call may not be correct, given that the DNA end is closer to TRBJ2-5. The CDR3 totals 14 residues. Germline assignment: CDR1 LGHNA and CDR2 YSLEER. The CDR3 DNA reads TGCGCCAGCAGCCAAGATTTATGGAGTGAGACCCAGTACTTC. As protein: CASSQDLWSETQYF.

This clonotype was seen more than once but under ten times. The chain has TRBV20-1 and TRBJ2-7; D perhaps matches TRBD1 (6 bases). Deletions cut 5 bases from V and 0 bases from J, with 17 bases between. The CDR3 is 15 residues long. Looked up from germline, CDR1 is DFQATT and CDR2 is SNEGSKA (reference sequence). This CDR3 reads CSALSRDTGSYEQYF. The DNA for the CDR3 is TGCAGTGCTCTAAGCCGGGACACCGGCTCCTACGAGCAGTACTTC.

This chain connects TRBV7-9 to TRBJ1-1; D unclear. The ends were cut back, 2 bases at V and 12 bases at J, with 13 bases in the middle. The CDR3 sequence is 12 residues long. From germline, CDR1 is SEHNR and CDR2 FQNEAQ (reference sequence). CDR3 sequence (DNA): TGTGCCAGCAGCTTAAATGATGGGAGAACTTTCTTT. Amino acids: CASSLNDGRTFF.

This clonotype was recorded a few times. J is TRBJ2-1 and V is TRBV7-9; D is perhaps TRBD1 (6 bases). The germline V gene has CDR1 SEHNR and CDR2 FQNEAQ (reference sequence). This CDR3 has 15 residues. V was pared by 5 bases and J by 3 bases, with 14 bases between. This chain's CDR3 is CASSHARGNYNEQFF. In DNA, the CDR3 is TGTGCCAGCAGCCATGCCAGGGGAAACTACAATGAGCAGTTCTTC.

The chain carries TRBV6-2 or TRBV6-3 and TRBJ1-5, with D uncertain. CDR1 is MNHEY, CDR2 SVGEGT, per germline. The CDR3 length is 13 residues. With 7 bases removed from V and 6 bases from J, the gap between germline ends came to 13 bases. The DNA for the CDR3 is TGTGCCAGCACCCCACCTTGGGGTCAGCCCCAGCATTTT. Translated: CASTPPWGQPQHF.

CDR3 loop: CASSNGGEDYGYTF. The CDR3 nucleotides read TGCGCCAGCAGCAACGGAGGGGAAGACTATGGCTACACCTTC. The gene calls are TRBV4-1 and TRBJ1-2; the D gene is possibly TRBD1 (5 bases). This CDR3 is built from 14 residues. From germline, CDR1 is MGHRA and CDR2 YSYEKL. Trimming removed 5 bases at V and 3 bases at J, with 13 bases between.

The CDR3, as DNA: TGTGCCAGCAGTTACTTTACTAGCTCACCCGACGAGCAGTACTTC. As protein: CASSYFTSSPDEQYF. The chain couples TRBV6-5 to TRBJ2-4; D is perhaps TRBD2 (6 bases). The J call is uncertain, as TRBJ2-7 better fits the DNA end. Germline CDR1 is MNHEY and CDR2 is SVGAGI. The CDR3 length is 15 residues.

This sequence joins TRBV29-1 and TRBJ1-1; D is unclear. The CDR3 is 11 residues long. V was pared by 7 bases and J by 11 bases, with 17 bases between. CDR1 SQVTM and CDR2 ANQGSEA come from the germline V gene. This CDR3 reads CSGGGGNYAFF. DNA of the CDR3: TGCAGCGGTGGTGGAGGAAATTACGCTTTCTTT. Together with reference TRBV29-1 and TRBJ1-1, the CDR3 gives the full variable domain: SAVISQKPSRDICQRGTSLTIQCQVDSQVTMMFWYRQQPGQSLTLIATANQGSEATYESGFVIDKFPISRPNLTFSTLTVSNMSPEDSSIYLCSGGGGNYAFFGQGTRLTVV.

V and J are TRBV2 and TRBJ1-5; no clear D. Germline loops: CDR1 SNHLY, CDR2 FYNNEI. The CDR3 sequence is 12 residues long. V gave up 5 bases and J gave up 5 bases, with 7 bases separating them. In nucleotides, the CDR3 is TGTGCCAGCAGTTTCTGGGATCAGCCCCAGCATTTT. Translation gives CASSFWDQPQHF. Full variable domain (missing parts from reference TRBV2 and TRBJ1-5): EPEVTQTPSHQVTQMGQEVILRCVPISNHLYFYWYRQILGQKVEFLVSFYNNEISEKSEIFDDQFSVERPDGSNFTLKIRSTKLEDSAMYFCASSFWDQPQHFGDGTRLSIL.

The V call is TRBV20-1, the J call TRBJ2-5; maybe TRBD2 (6 bases). CDR1 and CDR2 (germline): DFQATT, SNEGSKA (reference sequence). The CDR3 is made up of 15 amino acids. V was trimmed by 5 bases and J by 7 bases, leaving 23 bases between them. Written as DNA, the CDR3 is TGCAGTGCTGCCCCCGCGGAACTAGCCGGAGGGACCCAGTACTTC. Translating it yields CSAAPAELAGGTQYF.